This TCR beta chain emerged from a study of T cell repertoires in cytomegalovirus infection. TCRdb passed the reads through MiXCR, listing each CDR3 protein once. The sample yields 310,000 or so distinct CDR3 sequences, around 10% seen once. Germline V lookup: CDR1 SGHTA, CDR2 FQGNSA. The V gene end was trimmed by 5 bases and the J gene end by 8 bases; junction bases not matched to a gene: 7. The CDR3 loop spans 14 amino acids. This clonotype has at least ten counts. The receptor's source is a human donor in good health (CMV status not recorded). Some clones in this sample may be carry-over from other donors' samples. V and J are TRBV7-2 and TRBJ1-5; 9 bases align to TRBD1. The sample comprised PBMCs. The CDR3 here is CASSIPGQGEPQHF. The CDR3 DNA follows: TGTGCCAGCAGCATACCGGGACAGGGTGAGCCCCAGCATTTT.